This T cell receptor (beta chain) was identified in a study of T cells in Graves' hyperthyroidism and ophthalmopathy. Study conclusions and caveats: Blood also showed most of the thyroid clonotypes that were expanded above 0.001.

RNA transcripts gave rise to amplified TCR beta CDR3 regions. First-round RT-PCR of the TCR CDR3 relied on the HTBI primer set. TCRdb re-called the multiplex PCR reads with MiXCR, one entry per CDR3 protein. This sample carries about 150,000 distinct CDR3 sequences, around 20% of them seen once, and the ten largest clones take about two thirds. Germline values: CDR1 LGHDT, CDR2 YNNKEL (reference sequence). The V and J ends lost 1 base and 2 bases respectively, with 11 bases between them. CDR3 length: 15 residues. Diagnosis rested on symptoms, serum thyroxine and TRAb, thyroid ultrasound, and orbital computed tomography. This clonotype was picked up many times. Its specificity is not known.

The J gene is TRBJ2-5, the V gene TRBV3-1, with a possible D match to TRBD2 (6 bases). Sequencing input: blood. This clonotype was obtained from a woman between 50 and 59 years old with Graves' hyperthyroidism that later progressed to Graves' ophthalmopathy. CDR3 DNA sequence: TGTGCCAGCAGCCAAGGGCTGCGGGGACAAGAGACCCAGTACTTC. It translates to CASSQGLRGQETQYF.